This T cell receptor beta chain was observed in a study of T cell changes during pregnancy in multiple sclerosis. The protocol was immunoSEQ multiplex PCR, while the TCRdb copy is restricted to in-frame clones and leaves out a portion. The table shows roughly 61,000 clones, with roughly 90% occurring only once. CDR3 length equals 15 residues. CDR1 and CDR2 (germline): LGHNT, FRNRAP. V lost 3 bases, J lost 0 bases, and 8 bases lay in between. The TCR comes from a female donor in good health, enrolled as a control in a pregnancy study. The genes are TRBV12-5 and TRBJ2-2; D is unclear. The material sequenced was peripheral blood, taken in the first trimester of pregnancy. CDR3 sequence (DNA): TGTGCTAGTGGTTTCCGGGTTTCGAACACCGGGGAGCTGTTTTTT. It is translated as CASGFRVSNTGELFF. The full variable domain, in which reference TRBV12-5 and TRBJ2-2 provide the parts outside the CDR3, is DARVTQTPRHKVTEMGQEVTMRCQPILGHNTVFWYRQTMMQGLELLAYFRNRAPLDDSGMPKDRFSAEMPDATLATLKIQPSEPRDSAVYFCASGFRVSNTGELFFGEGSRLTVL.